The rows below give T cell receptor beta chains drawn from one sample of a study of cytomegalovirus exposure and HLA in healthy donors. Generated by immunoSEQ multiplex PCR, the TCRdb table keeps only in-frame clones and is missing some. The data contain roughly 240,000 clones, roughly 82% of them singletons. The sequencing sample was made of PBMCs. Receptors originate from a woman between 35 and 50 years old in good health and CMV-seropositive. Each CDR3 is given without its conserved first and last residue. Each record gives: V gene, CDR3 protein.

TRBV30 | AWSGQSGQPQH
TRBV6-4 | ASSTTGDTEAF
TRBV7-2 | ASSLKLAGGPEQY
TRBV28 | ASSWLAGEGEQY
TRBV19 | ASSQDFYGYT
TRBV7-3 | ASRPAGNTEAF
TRBV4-3 | ASSPGDRAGDTQY
TRBV19 | ASSMGGLRNQPQH
TRBV7-9 | ASSPPGLFTMAVF
TRBV6-1 | ASSMGQGAGKY
TRBV10-3 | AINGQGTTDTQY
TRBV18 | ASSPWTGGSYEQY